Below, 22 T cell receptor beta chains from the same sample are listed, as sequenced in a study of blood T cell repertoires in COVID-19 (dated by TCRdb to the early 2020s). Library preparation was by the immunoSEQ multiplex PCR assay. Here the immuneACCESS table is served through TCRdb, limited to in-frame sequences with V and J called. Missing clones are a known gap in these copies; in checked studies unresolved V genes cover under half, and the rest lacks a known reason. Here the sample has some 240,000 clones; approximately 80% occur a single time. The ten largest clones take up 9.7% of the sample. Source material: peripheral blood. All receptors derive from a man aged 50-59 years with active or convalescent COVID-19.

CDR3 sequence (DNA): TGTGCCAGCAGGCAGTCGGGGGGAGGGGGCAATCAGCCCCAGCATTTT. Translated, it gives CASRQSGGGGNQPQHF. This sequence joins TRBV7-2 and TRBJ1-5, with D possibly TRBD1 on 5 matching bases. The CDR3 has 16 residues. V dropped 6 bases and J dropped 2 bases, with 17 bases sitting between them. Germline CDR1 reads SGHTA; CDR2 reads FQGNSA.

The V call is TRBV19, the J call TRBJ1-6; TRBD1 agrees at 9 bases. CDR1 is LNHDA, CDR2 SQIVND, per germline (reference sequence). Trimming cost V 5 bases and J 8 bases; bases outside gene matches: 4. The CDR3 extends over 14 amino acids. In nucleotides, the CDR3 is TGTGCCAGTAGTTCCGACAGGGGGGATTCACCCCTCCACTTT. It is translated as CASSSDRGDSPLHF. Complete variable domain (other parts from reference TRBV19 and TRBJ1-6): DGGITQSPKYLFRKEGQNVTLSCEQNLNHDAMYWYRQDPGQGLRLIYYSQIVNDFQKGDIAEGYSVSREKKESFPLTVTSAQKNPTAFYLCASSSDRGDSPLHFGNGTRLTVT.

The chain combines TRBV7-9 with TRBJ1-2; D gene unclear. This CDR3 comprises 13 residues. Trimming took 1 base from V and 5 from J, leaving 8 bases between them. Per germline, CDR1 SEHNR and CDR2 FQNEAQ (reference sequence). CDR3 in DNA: TGTGCCAGCAGCTTAGGTAGCCAGTATGGCTACACCTTC. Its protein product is CASSLGSQYGYTF.

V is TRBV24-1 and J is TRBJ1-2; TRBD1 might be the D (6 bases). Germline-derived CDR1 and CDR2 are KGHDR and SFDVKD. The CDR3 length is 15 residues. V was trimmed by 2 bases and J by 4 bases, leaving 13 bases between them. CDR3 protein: CATSDSDRQGYGYTF. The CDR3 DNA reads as TGTGCCACCAGTGATTCAGACAGGCAGGGCTATGGCTACACCTTC.

This chain's CDR3 is CASSYSRGWDTGELFF. Here the CDR3 DNA reads TGTGCCAGCAGTTACTCTAGGGGATGGGACACCGGGGAGCTGTTTTTT. The gene calls are TRBV6-6 and TRBJ2-2; the D gene is possibly TRBD1 (5 bases). The CDR3 length is 16 residues. Trimming removed 0 bases from V and 3 bases from J, with 11 bases in between. Looked up from germline, CDR1 is MNHNY and CDR2 is SVGAGI (reference sequence).

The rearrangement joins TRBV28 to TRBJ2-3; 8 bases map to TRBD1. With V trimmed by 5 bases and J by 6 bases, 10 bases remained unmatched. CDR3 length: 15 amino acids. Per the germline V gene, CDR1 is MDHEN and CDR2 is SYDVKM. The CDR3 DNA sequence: TGTGCCAGCAGTGCGGACAGGGCGAGGCATGATACGCAGTATTTT. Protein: CASSADRARHDTQYF. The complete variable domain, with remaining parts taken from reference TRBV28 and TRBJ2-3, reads DVKVTQSSRYLVKRTGEKVFLECVQDMDHENMFWYRQDPGLGLRLIYFSYDVKMKEKGDIPEGYSVSREKKERFSLILESASTNQTSMYLCASSADRARHDTQYFGPGTRLTVL.

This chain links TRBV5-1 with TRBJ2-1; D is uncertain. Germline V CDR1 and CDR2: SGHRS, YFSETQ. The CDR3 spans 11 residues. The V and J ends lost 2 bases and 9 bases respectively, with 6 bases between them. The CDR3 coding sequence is TGCGCCAGCAGCTTCGAGCGTGAGCAGTTCTTC. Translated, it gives CASSFEREQFF.

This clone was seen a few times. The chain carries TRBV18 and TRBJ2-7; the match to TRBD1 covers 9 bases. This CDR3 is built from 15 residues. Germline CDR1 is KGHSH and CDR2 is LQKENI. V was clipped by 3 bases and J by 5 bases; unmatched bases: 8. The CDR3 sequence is CASSPTTGGADEQYF. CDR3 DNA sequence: TGTGCCAGCTCACCCACGACAGGGGGTGCGGACGAGCAGTACTTC.

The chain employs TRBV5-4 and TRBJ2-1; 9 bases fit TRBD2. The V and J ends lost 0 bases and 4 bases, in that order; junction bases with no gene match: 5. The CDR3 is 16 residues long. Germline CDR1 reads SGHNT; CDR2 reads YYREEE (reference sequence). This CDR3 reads CASSLDSGGGYNEQFF. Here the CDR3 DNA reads TGTGCCAGCAGCTTGGATAGCGGGGGTGGTTACAATGAGCAGTTCTTC.

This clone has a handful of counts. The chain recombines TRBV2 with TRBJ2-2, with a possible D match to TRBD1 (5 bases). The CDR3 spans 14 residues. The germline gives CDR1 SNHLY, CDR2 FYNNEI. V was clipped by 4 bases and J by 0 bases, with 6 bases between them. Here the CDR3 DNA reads TGTGCCAGCAGTGGGGGCGCGAACACCGGGGAGCTGTTTTTT. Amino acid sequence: CASSGGANTGELFF.

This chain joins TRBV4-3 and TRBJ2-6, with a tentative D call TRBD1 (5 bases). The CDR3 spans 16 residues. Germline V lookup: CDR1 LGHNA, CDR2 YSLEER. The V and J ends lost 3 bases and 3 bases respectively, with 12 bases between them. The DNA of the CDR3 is TGCGCCAGCAGCCAGCAAAGGGGTAGTGGGGCCAACGTCCTGACTTTC. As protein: CASSQQRGSGANVLTF.

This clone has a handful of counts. The CDR3 nucleotides are TGTGCCAGCAGTTTATTAAGGGGGGGCGAGCAGTACGTC. Its protein is CASSLLRGGEQYV. This chain connects TRBV12-3 or TRBV12-4 to TRBJ2-7; D is possibly TRBD2 (7 bases). The CDR3 totals 13 residues. V lost 2 bases and J 6 bases, leaving 11 bases between the germline ends.

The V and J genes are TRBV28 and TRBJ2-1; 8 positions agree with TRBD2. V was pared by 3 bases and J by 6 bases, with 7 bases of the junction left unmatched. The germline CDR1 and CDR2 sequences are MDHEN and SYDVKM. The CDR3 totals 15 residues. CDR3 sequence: CASSFRLAGINEQFF. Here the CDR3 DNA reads TGTGCCAGCAGTTTCCGGCTAGCGGGCATCAATGAGCAGTTCTTC.

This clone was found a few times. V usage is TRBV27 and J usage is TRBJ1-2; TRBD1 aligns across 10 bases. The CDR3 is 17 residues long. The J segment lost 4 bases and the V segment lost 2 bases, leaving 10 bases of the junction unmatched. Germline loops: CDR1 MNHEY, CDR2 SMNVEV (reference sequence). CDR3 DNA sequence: TGTGCCAGCAGTTTAAGACAGGGGGCTTGGGGGCCCTATGGCTACACCTTC. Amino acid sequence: CASSLRQGAWGPYGYTF.

CDR3 nucleotide sequence: TGCGCCAGCAGCCAAGAGGCCTCTCTCTATGGCTACACCTTC. It codes for CASSQEASLYGYTF. This chain links TRBV4-3 with TRBJ1-2; D is undetermined. V was cut by 0 bases and J by 4 bases, with 9 bases left in between. CDR3 size: 14 residues. Germline V lookup: CDR1 LGHNA, CDR2 YSLEER.

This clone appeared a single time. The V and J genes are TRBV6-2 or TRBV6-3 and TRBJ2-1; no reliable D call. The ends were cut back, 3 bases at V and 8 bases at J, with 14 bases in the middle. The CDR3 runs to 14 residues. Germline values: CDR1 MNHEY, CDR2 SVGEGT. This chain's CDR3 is CASSYVRGPDEQFF. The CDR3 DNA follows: TGTGCCAGCAGTTATGTAAGAGGTCCCGATGAGCAGTTCTTC.

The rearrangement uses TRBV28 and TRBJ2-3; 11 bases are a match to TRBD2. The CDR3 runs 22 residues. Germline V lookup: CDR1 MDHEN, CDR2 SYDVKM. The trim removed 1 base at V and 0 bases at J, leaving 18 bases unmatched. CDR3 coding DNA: TGTGCCAGCAGTTTATTAACCCTAGCGGGGGGCAGAAGGTCATCTAGCACAGATACGCAGTATTTT. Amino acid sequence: CASSLLTLAGGRRSSSTDTQYF.

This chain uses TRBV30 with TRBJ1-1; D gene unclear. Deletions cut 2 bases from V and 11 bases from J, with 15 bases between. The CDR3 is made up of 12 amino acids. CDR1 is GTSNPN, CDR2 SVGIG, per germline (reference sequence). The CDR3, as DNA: TGTGCCTGGAGTTCAACGGTTTCCGGGGCTTTCTTT. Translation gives CAWSSTVSGAFF.

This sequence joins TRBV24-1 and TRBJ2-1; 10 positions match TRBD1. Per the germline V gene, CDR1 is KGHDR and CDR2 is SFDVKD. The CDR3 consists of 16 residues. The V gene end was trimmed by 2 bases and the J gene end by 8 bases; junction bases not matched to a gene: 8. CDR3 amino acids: CATSDYPGQGRDEQFF. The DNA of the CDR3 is TGTGCCACCAGTGATTACCCGGGACAGGGGCGTGATGAGCAGTTCTTC.

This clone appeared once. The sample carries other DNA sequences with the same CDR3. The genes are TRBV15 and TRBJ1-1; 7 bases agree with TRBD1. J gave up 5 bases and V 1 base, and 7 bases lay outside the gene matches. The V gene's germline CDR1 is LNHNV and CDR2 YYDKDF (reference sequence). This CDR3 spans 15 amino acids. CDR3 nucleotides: TGTGCCACCAGCAGAGGTGGAACAGGGGTGACTGAAGCTTTCTTT. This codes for CATSRGGTGVTEAFF. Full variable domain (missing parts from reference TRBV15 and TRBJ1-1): DAMVIQNPRYQVTQFGKPVTLSCSQTLNHNVMYWYQQKSSQAPKLLFHYYDKDFNNEADTPDNFQSRRPNTSFCFLDIRSPGLGDTAMYLCATSRGGTGVTEAFFGQGTRLTVV.

In DNA form, the CDR3 reads TGTGCCACCAGTGAACTACCTACCGGGGAGCTGTTTTTT. Its protein product is CATSELPTGELFF. This chain links TRBV24-1 with TRBJ2-2; D is undetermined. The V end lost 4 bases, the J end lost 5 bases, and 7 bases lay between the germline ends. Germline CDR1 reads KGHDR; CDR2 reads SFDVKD. The CDR3 has 13 residues.

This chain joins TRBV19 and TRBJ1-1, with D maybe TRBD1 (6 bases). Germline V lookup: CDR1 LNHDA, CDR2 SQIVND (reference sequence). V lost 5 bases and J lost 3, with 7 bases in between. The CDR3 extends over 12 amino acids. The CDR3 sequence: CASSQGHTEAFF. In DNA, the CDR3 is TGTGCCAGTAGTCAGGGGCACACTGAAGCTTTCTTT.